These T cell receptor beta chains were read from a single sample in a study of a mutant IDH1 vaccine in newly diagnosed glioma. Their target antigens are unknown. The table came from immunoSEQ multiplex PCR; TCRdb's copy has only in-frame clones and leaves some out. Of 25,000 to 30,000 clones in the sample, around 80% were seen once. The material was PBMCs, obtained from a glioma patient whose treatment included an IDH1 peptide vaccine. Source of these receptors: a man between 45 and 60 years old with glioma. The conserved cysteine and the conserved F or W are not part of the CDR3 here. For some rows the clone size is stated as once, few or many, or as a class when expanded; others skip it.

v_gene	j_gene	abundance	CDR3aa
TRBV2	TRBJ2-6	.	ASSERLVLT
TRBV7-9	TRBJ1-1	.	ASSPRRGTVTEAF
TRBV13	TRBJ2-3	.	ASSTLLGADTQY
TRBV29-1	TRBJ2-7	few	SVEAADEQY
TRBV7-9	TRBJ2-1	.	ASSTGGLYNEQF
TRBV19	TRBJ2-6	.	ASSGTGPGANVLT
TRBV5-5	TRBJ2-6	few	ASSLRFVTGPTGANVLT
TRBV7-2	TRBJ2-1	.	ASSFRTGRSNEQF
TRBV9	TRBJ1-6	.	ASSVDGAGTSNSPLH
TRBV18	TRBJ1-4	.	ASSPGTGTNEKLF
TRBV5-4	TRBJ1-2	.	ATVGGENHYGYT
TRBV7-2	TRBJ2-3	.	ASSPGGVQY
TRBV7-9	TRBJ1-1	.	ASSSGLNTEAF
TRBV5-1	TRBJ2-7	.	ASSLTGFYEQY
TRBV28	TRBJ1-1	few	ASSGDGNTEAF
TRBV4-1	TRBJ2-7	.	ASSQEPTYEQY